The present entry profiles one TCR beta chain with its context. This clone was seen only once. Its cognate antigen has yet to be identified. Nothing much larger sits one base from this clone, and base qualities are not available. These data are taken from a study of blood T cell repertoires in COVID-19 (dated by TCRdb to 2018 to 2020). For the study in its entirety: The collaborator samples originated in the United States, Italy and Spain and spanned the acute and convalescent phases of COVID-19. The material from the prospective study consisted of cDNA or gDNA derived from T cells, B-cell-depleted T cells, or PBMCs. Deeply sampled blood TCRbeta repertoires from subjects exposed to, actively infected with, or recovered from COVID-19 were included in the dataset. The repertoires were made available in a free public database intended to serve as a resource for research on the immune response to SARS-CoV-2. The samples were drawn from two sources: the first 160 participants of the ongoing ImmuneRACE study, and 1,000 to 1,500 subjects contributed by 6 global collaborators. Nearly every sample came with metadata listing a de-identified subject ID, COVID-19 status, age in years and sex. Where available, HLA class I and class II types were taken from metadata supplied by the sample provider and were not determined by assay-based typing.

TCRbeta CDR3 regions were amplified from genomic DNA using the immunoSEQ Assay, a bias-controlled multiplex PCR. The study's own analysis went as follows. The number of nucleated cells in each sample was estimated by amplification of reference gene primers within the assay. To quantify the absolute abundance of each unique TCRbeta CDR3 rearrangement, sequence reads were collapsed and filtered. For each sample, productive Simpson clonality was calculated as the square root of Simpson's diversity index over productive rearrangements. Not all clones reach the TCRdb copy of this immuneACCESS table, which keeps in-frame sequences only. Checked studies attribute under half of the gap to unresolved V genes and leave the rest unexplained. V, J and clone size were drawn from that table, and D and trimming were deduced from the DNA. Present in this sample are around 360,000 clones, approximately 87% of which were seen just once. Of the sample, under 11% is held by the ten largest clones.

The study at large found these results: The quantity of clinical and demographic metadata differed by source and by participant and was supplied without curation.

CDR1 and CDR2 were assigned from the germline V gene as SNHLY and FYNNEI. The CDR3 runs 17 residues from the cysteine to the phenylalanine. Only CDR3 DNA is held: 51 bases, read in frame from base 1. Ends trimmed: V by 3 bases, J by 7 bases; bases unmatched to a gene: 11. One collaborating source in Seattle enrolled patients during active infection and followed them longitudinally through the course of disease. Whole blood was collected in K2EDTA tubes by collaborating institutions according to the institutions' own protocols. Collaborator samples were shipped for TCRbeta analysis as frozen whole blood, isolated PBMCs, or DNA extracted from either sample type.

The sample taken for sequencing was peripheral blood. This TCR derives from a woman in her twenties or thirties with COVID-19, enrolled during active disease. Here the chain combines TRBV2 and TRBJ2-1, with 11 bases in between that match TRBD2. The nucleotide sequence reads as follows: TGTGCCAGCAGTGAGCTTAGCGGGAGGGCAACGAGGAATGAGCAGTTCTTC. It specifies CASSELSGRATRNEQFF.